The following is a T cell receptor (beta chain) sequence with its context. The CDR3 length is 14 residues. Between the trimmed V and J ends, which lost 5 bases and 3 bases, there was a span of 14 bases. Germline values: CDR1 KGHSH, CDR2 LQKENI. Sequencing used immunoSEQ multiplex PCR; TCRdb keeps in-frame clones, though not all of them. This table has 86,000 or so clones, about 85% appearing once. The time point was: pretreatment peripheral blood. The data are from a study of PD-L1 blockade in urothelial cancer. Background on the study: At 6 weeks and at 3 weeks (second dose) after treatment start, blood was analyzed.

The gene calls are TRBV18 and TRBJ2-7; maybe TRBD1 (7 bases). This clonotype originated in a man aged 60-69 years with urothelial cancer. This material consisted of PBMCs, taken around atezolizumab (anti-PD-L1) treatment. In nucleotides, the CDR3 is TGTGCCAGCTCATCGGGGGACAGACGCTACGAGCAGTACTTC. Its protein product is CASSSGDRRYEQYF.